Listed below are T cell receptor beta chains from one sample, sequenced in a study of technical replicates of blood from a handful of donors. Sequenced by immunoSEQ multiplex PCR; TCRdb stores in-frame clones only, minus some. This sample has under 85,000 clones, with 94% found just once. Specimen: T cells isolated from PBMCs. The source of these receptors is a human donor in good health. Both conserved end residues are part of each CDR3. The order of the fields is clone size, V gene, J gene, D gene, CDR3 DNA, CDR3 protein. A D gene is named only where the DNA matches it firmly. Size is omitted from some rows. Given values are once, few, many or a class for expanded clones.

NA	TRBV7-9	TRBJ2-7	TRBD2	TGTGCCAGCAGCTTAGGGAGCGGGGGAACCTACGAGCAGTACTTC	CASSLGSGGTYEQYF
NA	TRBV29-1	TRBJ2-2	TRBD2	TGCAGCGTTGAACTAGCGGGAGGCACCGGGGAGCTGTTTTTT	CSVELAGGTGELFF
NA	TRBV13	TRBJ1-1	TRBD1	TGTGCCAGCGGCGGGGACAGGACCATGAACACTGAAGCTTTCTTT	CASGGDRTMNTEAFF
NA	TRBV27	TRBJ2-2	NA	TGTGCCAGCAGTTCTCTCGGGGAGCTGTTTTTT	CASSSLGELFF
NA	TRBV12-5	TRBJ2-7	NA	TGTGCTAGTGGTTTGGTACATGTGGGCAGGGGAGCTAACGAGCAGTACTTC	CASGLVHVGRGANEQYF
NA	TRBV14	TRBJ2-3	NA	TGTGCCAGCAGTCCACGGTTCACAGATACGCAGTATTTT	CASSPRFTDTQYF
NA	TRBV4-1	TRBJ1-5	NA	TGCGCCAGCAGCCAAGAATACCGGAGCTTCAATCAGCCCCAGCATTTT	CASSQEYRSFNQPQHF
NA	TRBV6-1	TRBJ1-4	NA	TGTGCCAGCCACCCACACAGTCCTAATGAAAAACTGTTTTTT	CASHPHSPNEKLFF
NA	TRBV5-1	TRBJ2-2	TRBD2	TGCGCCAGCAGCTCGGCTAGCGGGGGGGCGTACACCGGGGAGCTGTTTTTT	CASSSASGGAYTGELFF
NA	TRBV7-6	TRBJ2-1	TRBD1	TGTGCCAGCAGCTTAGTGGGGACAGGACTGCGGTACAATGAGCAGTTCTTC	CASSLVGTGLRYNEQFF
NA	TRBV28	TRBJ2-5	TRBD1	TGTGCCGGCGGGACAGGGGTTTCGCTGGAGACCCAGTACTTC	CAGGTGVSLETQYF
NA	TRBV28	TRBJ2-1	TRBD1	TGTGCCAGCAGCACTCCCGGGACAGCGAACTACAATGAGCAGTTCTTC	CASSTPGTANYNEQFF
NA	TRBV5-1	TRBJ1-2	NA	TGCGCCAGCAGCTTGGCTGAGGACAGTCGCTTTTGGTCCTTC	CASSLAEDSRFWSF
NA	TRBV21-1	TRBJ1-2	NA	TGTGCGAAGCAGGGACAGGGGGACTATGGCTACACCTTC	CAKQGQGDYGYTF
NA	TRBV7-9	TRBJ2-1	NA	TGTGCCAGCAGCTTAGTTAACGGGAGTTGGGATGAGCAGTTCTTC	CASSLVNGSWDEQFF
once	TRBV5-1	TRBJ2-5	NA	TGCGCCAGCAGCCTTGGCGGGCTGGAGACCCAGTACTTC	CASSLGGLETQYF